Each of the 7 T cell receptor beta chains below was sequenced from the same sample in a study of shared clonotypes between healthy human individuals. Libraries were prepared by immunoSEQ multiplex PCR; TCRdb keeps only in-frame clonotypes and omits some of them. This repertoire shows more than 550,000 clones, 92% found once; its top ten account for nearly 25%. Naive-designated CD8 cells lacked CD45RO, were positively enriched for CCR7, and omitted terminally differentiated effector memory CD45RA+ cells. Sequencing used naive CD8+ T cells sorted from blood. These receptors all stem from a young man in good health.

The rearrangement uses TRBV7-9 and TRBJ2-2, with 16 bases lining up with TRBD2. Trimming removed 5 bases from V and 7 bases from J; junction bases left unmatched: 13. The CDR3 sequence is 19 residues long. Germline V gives CDR1 SEHNR, CDR2 FQNEAQ (reference sequence). The CDR3 spells CASSPSGGTSGRAGGELFF. In nucleotides, the CDR3 is TGTGCCAGCAGCCCATCAGGAGGGACTAGCGGGAGGGCCGGCGGGGAGCTGTTTTTT. The entire variable domain, with the rest obtained from reference TRBV7-9 and TRBJ2-2, is as follows: DTGVSQNPRHKITKRGQNVTFRCDPISEHNRLYWYRQTLGQGPEFLTYFQNEAQLEKSRLLSDRFSAERPKGSFSTLEIQRTEQGDSAMYLCASSPSGGTSGRAGGELFFGEGSRLTVL.

The J gene is TRBJ2-7, the V gene TRBV10-1; D ambiguous. Germline V gene lookup returns CDR1 WNHNN and CDR2 SYGVQD (reference sequence). Trimming took off 6 bases at V and 3 bases at J, with 12 bases between the two ends. The CDR3 is 13 amino acids. The CDR3 here is CASSKQINYEQYF. The CDR3 bases are TGCGCCAGCAGCAAGCAAATTAACTACGAGCAGTACTTC.

The chain employs TRBV2 and TRBJ2-3; 7 bases are shared with TRBD2. Trimming cost V 2 bases and J 4 bases; bases outside gene matches: 9. The germline gives CDR1 SNHLY, CDR2 FYNNEI. This CDR3 has 16 residues. CDR3 sequence: CASSERDYPGPDTQYF. The CDR3 bases are TGTGCCAGCAGTGAACGGGACTACCCGGGCCCAGATACGCAGTATTTT.

The chain combines TRBV7-8 with TRBJ1-4; D remains ambiguous. There are 20 residues in the CDR3. Germline lookup yields CDR1 SGHVS and CDR2 FQNEAQ. Trimming stripped 3 bases from V and 0 bases from J, with 23 bases between. The CDR3 DNA is TGTGCCAGCAGCTTTTTGGGCAGATTTATTAGAGAAGCAACTAATGAAAAACTGTTTTTT. It codes for CASSFLGRFIREATNEKLFF.

The genes are TRBV7-9 and TRBJ2-7; D is uncertain. The V gene lost 2 bases and the J gene lost 7 bases, with 15 bases spanning the gap. This CDR3 has 14 residues. Per germline, CDR1 SEHNR and CDR2 FQNEAQ (reference sequence). CDR3 nucleotide sequence: TGTGCCAGCAGCTTAACAGAAAGTTTTGGAGAGCAGTACTTC. Translation: CASSLTESFGEQYF.

This clone occurred a few times. The chain carries TRBV5-1 and TRBJ2-1, with TRBD2 as a possible D gene (6 bases). Germline lookup yields CDR1 SGHRS and CDR2 YFSETQ. V was pared by 1 base and J by 8 bases, with 16 bases between. The CDR3 spans 15 residues. CDR3 DNA sequence: TGCGCCAGCAGCTTGAGAGGGAGGTCGTTGGATGAGCAGTTCTTC. This encodes CASSLRGRSLDEQFF.

The chain uses TRBV9 and TRBJ1-1; a possible D gene is TRBD1 (5 bases). CDR3 size: 14 residues. V lost 10 bases and J lost 1, with 17 bases in between. CDR1 is SGDLS, CDR2 YYNGEE, per germline. The CDR3 sequence is CAPRGLKSNTEAFF. CDR3 nucleotide sequence: TGTGCCCCACGGGGGTTAAAATCGAACACTGAAGCTTTCTTT.